This note documents a single TCR beta chain sequence. Its antigen remains unidentified. Sorted populations all had greater than 95% purity. The entirety of the isolated RNA underwent reverse transcription, so expressed TCRB transcripts were sequenced. Measured with immunoSEQ multiplex PCR; TCRdb has only the in-frame clones, and not every one. The table has approximately 250,000 clones, under 20% seen once. This sample is drawn from a study of beta chain features in type 1 diabetes. Findings and caveats of the study: TCRB CDR3s from Type 1 diabetes patients were moderately but significantly shorter in all four CD4+ subsets. Reduced insertions and increased deletions marked VDJ junctions in type 1 diabetes patients. There was a possibility that cDNA sequencing over-represented cells with high TCR expression.

Specimen: naive CD4+ T cells from blood. The TCR comes from a man between 25 and 39 years old with type 1 diabetes.

The CDR3 loop is CSVGGLRYEQYF. DNA for the CDR3: TGCAGCGTTGGCGGATTGAGGTACGAGCAGTACTTC. The V gene is TRBV29-1, the J gene TRBJ2-7; D not resolved. V was trimmed by 4 bases and J by 4 bases, leaving 11 bases between them. The CDR3 has 12 residues. Germline values: CDR1 SQVTM, CDR2 ANQGSEA.